One and the same sample provided the 12 T cell receptor beta chains below, sequenced in a study of T cell responses to AZD1222 COVID-19 vaccine (dated by TCRdb to the early 2020s). Receptor libraries were prepared by the immunoSEQ multiplex PCR assay. Sourced from immuneACCESS, this table was stored by TCRdb with only in-frame sequences that have V and J called. A share of the clones is absent; for the studies checked, an unresolved V gene accounts for under half, and the remainder has no known explanation. For this sample the table gives approximately 260,000 clones, of which 80% to 95% were detected only once. The ten largest make up around 0.57% of the sample. The meaning of the sample's time point label: baseline before first vaccination. Sequencing was performed on peripheral blood, taken on day 0 of AZD1222 vaccination. The receptors here all came from an adult in good health.

V is TRBV5-1 and J is TRBJ1-6; D not resolved. V lost 1 base and J lost 9, with 11 bases in between. The CDR3 is made up of 14 amino acids. Germline loops: CDR1 SGHRS, CDR2 YFSETQ. The CDR3 nucleotides read TGCGCCAGCAGCTTGACCGGGGAGGGTTCACCCCTCCACTTT. The encoded protein is CASSLTGEGSPLHF.

The rearrangement uses TRBV19 and TRBJ2-2; tentatively, D is TRBD1 (6 bases). Germline V CDR1 and CDR2: LNHDA, SQIVND (reference sequence). The CDR3 is made up of 14 amino acids. The V gene lost 3 bases and the J gene lost 6 bases, with 11 bases spanning the gap. The CDR3 DNA is TGTGCCAGTAGTATCCCAGGGGTGGCCGGGGAGCTGTTTTTT. Its translation: CASSIPGVAGELFF.

The V gene is TRBV28, the J gene TRBJ2-7, with TRBD1 as a possible D gene (6 bases). V dropped 5 bases and J dropped 0 bases, with 11 bases sitting between them. Germline V CDR1 and CDR2: MDHEN, SYDVKM. This CDR3 is built from 14 residues. The CDR3 sequence is CASSPGTLSYEQYF. The CDR3 nucleotides read TGTGCCAGCAGTCCCGGGACACTCTCCTACGAGCAGTACTTC.

The rearrangement uses TRBV7-8 and TRBJ2-1, with TRBD2 matching over 8 bases. There are 17 residues in the CDR3. Germline V CDR1 and CDR2: SGHVS, FQNEAQ. Trimming at V came to 2 bases and at J to 8 bases, leaving 14 bases not matched to a gene. The CDR3 DNA reads TGTGCCAGCAGCTTATGGAGCGGGAGAAATGAAATCGATGAGCAGTTCTTC. Protein sequence: CASSLWSGRNEIDEQFF.

The V call is TRBV7-9, the J call TRBJ2-3; 8 bases agree with TRBD1. The CDR3 is 14 residues long. CDR1 SEHNR and CDR2 FQNEAQ come from the germline V gene (reference sequence). The V segment lost 5 bases and the J segment 5 bases; nucleotides outside the gene matches: 6. CDR3 in DNA: TGTGCCAGCAGCCTTGGACAGGGCGGAGATACGCAGTATTTT. It yields the protein CASSLGQGGDTQYF.

J is TRBJ1-2 and V is TRBV24-1; no definite D call. The germline V and J ends were trimmed by 2 bases and 3 bases, with 6 bases remaining between them. The CDR3 extends over 13 amino acids. The germline V gene encodes CDR1 KGHDR and CDR2 SFDVKD. The CDR3 protein is CATSDSNYYGYTF. For the CDR3, the DNA is TGTGCCACCAGTGATTCGAACTACTATGGCTACACCTTC.

The V gene is TRBV2, the J gene TRBJ1-1, with D possibly matching TRBD1 (6 bases). The CDR3 is 14 residues long. V lost 4 bases to trimming and J lost 5 bases, with 14 bases between them. Germline CDR1 reads SNHLY; CDR2 reads FYNNEI. The CDR3 nucleotides are TGTGCCAGCAGTGCCGTCGGGGGCTTGACTGAAGCTTTCTTT. This translates into CASSAVGGLTEAFF.

V usage is TRBV7-8 and J usage is TRBJ2-1; D possibly matches TRBD1 or TRBD2 (5 bases each). With 2 bases removed from V and 7 bases from J, the gap between germline ends came to 15 bases. CDR3 length: 15 residues. CDR1 is SGHVS, CDR2 FQNEAQ, per germline. CDR3 sequence: CASSLSGTPWNEQFF. The CDR3 DNA sequence: TGTGCCAGCAGCTTATCCGGGACCCCTTGGAATGAGCAGTTCTTC.

This chain connects TRBV14 to TRBJ1-2; TRBD1 matches 10 bases. After removal of 3 bases from V and 8 bases from J, the junction contained 12 bases not matched to a gene. This CDR3 has 16 amino acids. Germline CDR1 is SGHDN and CDR2 is FVKESK. Here the CDR3 reads CASSQTRDRGVGGYTF. The CDR3 DNA sequence: TGTGCCAGCAGCCAGACCCGGGACAGGGGAGTCGGCGGCTACACCTTC.

The gene calls are TRBV27 and TRBJ2-7, with D maybe TRBD2 (5 bases). From germline, CDR1 is MNHEY and CDR2 SMNVEV (reference sequence). With 6 bases removed from V and 3 bases from J, the gap between germline ends came to 12 bases. This CDR3 has 13 residues. The CDR3 DNA reads as TGTGCCAGCAGCCCCTCCGGGATCTACGAGCAGTACTTC. It is translated as CASSPSGIYEQYF.

The chain has TRBV24-1 and TRBJ2-5, with D unclear. With 0 bases removed from V and 5 bases from J, the gap between germline ends came to 9 bases. The CDR3 totals 14 residues. Germline V gene sequence: CDR1 KGHDR, CDR2 SFDVKD. The CDR3 nucleotides read TGTGCCACCAGTGATTTGAAGAGTGGGGAGACCCAGTACTTC. Translating it yields CATSDLKSGETQYF.

This chain connects TRBV29-1 to TRBJ2-1; D not resolved. The CDR3 consists of 15 residues. V shed 2 bases and J shed 2 bases, with 13 bases lying between them. In germline, CDR1 is SQVTM, CDR2 ANQGSEA. CDR3 amino acids: CSVEPAEAPYNEQFF. The CDR3 DNA sequence: TGCAGCGTTGAACCGGCCGAGGCTCCCTACAATGAGCAGTTCTTC.